The subject of this entry is one T cell receptor beta chain. What it recognizes is unknown. The data are from a study of CD8 T cells in Susac syndrome. Study in general: Sequenced Susac syndrome patients included roughly six with active disease and about 8 who were in remission.

Reverse transcription used roughly 0.45 to 1 ug RNA and random hexamers. MiXCR was run by TCRdb on the immunoSEQ multiplex PCR reads, yielding one entry per CDR3 protein. The table has 92,000 or so distinct CDR3 sequences, approximately 96% seen once; the top ten hold 0.62%. Trimming took 7 bases from V and 2 from J, leaving 12 bases between them. This CDR3 region has 13 residues. CDR1 is ENHRY and CDR2 is SYGVKD in the germline V gene. General study findings and limits: The greatest CD8+ clonal expansion in Susac occurred in TEMRA cells and in active patients.

The chain carries TRBV10-3 and TRBJ2-7; maybe TRBD1 (6 bases). The sequence was obtained from a human donor with Susac syndrome. What was sequenced was CD8+ T cells from PBMCs. In DNA form, the CDR3 reads TGTGCCATCACGAGACAGGATACCTACGAGCAGTACTTC. It encodes CAITRQDTYEQYF.